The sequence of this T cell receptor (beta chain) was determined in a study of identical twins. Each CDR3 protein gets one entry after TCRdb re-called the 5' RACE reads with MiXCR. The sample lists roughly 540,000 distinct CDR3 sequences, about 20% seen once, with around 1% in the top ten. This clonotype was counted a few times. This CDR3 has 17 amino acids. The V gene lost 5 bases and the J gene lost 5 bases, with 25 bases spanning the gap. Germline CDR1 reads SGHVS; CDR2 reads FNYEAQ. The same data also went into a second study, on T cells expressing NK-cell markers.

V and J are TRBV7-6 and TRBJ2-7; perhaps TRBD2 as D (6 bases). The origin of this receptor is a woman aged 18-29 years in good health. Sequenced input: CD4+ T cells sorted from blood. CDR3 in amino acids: CASSPRRRDPLLHEQYF. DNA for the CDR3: TGTGCCAGCAGCCCCCGGCGGAGGGATCCCCTTCTCCACGAGCAGTACTTC.